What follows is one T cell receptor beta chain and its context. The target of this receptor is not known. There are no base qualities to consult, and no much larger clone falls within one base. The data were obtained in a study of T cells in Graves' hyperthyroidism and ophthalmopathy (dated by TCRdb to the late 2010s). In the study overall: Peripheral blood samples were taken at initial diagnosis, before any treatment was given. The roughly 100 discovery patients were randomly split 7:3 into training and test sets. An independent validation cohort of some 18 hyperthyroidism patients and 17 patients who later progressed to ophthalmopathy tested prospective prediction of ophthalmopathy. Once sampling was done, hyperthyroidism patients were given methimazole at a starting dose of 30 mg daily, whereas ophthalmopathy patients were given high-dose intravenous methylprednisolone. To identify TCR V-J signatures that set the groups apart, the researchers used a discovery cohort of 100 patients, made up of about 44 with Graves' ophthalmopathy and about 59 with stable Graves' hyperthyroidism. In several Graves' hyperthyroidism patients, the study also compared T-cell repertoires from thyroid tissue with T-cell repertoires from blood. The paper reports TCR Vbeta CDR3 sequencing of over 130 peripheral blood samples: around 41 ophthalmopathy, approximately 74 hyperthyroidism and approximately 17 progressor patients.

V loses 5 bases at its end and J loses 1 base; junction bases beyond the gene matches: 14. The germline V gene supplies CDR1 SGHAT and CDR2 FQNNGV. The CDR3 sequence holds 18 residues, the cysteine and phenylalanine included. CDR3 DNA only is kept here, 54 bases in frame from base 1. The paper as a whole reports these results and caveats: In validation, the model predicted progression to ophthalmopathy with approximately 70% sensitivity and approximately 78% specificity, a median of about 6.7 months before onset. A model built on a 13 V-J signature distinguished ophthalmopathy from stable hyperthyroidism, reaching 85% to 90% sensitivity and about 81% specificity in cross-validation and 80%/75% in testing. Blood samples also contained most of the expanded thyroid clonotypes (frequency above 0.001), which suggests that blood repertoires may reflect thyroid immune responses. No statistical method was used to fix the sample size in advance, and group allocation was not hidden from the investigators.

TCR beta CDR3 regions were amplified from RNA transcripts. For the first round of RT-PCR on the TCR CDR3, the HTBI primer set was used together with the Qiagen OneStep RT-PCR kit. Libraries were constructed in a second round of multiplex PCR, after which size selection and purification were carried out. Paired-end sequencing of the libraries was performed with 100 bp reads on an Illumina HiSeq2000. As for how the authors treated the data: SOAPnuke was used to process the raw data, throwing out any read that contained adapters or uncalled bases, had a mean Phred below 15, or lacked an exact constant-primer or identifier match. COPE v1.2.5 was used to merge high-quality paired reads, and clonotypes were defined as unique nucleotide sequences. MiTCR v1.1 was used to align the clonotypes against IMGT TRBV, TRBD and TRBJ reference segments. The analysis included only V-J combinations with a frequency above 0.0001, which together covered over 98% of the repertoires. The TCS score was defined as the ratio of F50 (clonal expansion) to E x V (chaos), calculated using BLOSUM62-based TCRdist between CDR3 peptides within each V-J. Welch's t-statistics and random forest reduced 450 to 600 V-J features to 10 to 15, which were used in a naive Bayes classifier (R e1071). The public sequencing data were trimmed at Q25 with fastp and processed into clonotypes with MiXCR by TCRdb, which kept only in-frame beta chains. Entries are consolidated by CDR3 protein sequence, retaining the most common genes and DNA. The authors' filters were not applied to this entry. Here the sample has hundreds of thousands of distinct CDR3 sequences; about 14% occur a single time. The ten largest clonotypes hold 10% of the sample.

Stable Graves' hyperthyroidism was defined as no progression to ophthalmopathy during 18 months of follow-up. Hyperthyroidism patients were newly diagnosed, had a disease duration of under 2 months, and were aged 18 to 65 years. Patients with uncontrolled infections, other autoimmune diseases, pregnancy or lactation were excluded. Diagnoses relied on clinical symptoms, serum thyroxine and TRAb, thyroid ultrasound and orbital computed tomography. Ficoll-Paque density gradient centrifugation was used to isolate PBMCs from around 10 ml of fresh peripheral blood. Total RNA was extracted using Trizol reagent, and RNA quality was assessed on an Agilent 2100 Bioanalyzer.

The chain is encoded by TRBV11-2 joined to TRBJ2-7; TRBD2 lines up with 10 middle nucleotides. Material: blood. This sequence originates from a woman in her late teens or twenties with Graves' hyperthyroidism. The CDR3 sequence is CASSRRAKAGGGSYEQYF. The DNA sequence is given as TGTGCCAGCAGCCGCAGGGCCAAAGCGGGAGGGGGGTCCTACGAGCAGTACTTC.